The text below deals with one T cell receptor (beta chain). Measured with immunoSEQ multiplex PCR; TCRdb has only the in-frame clones, and not every one. The table shows some 240,000 clones, with about 80% occurring only once. The data derive from a study of blood T cell repertoires in COVID-19. CDR3 length equals 14 residues. The ends lost 5 bases at V and 0 bases at J; junction bases unmatched: 3. Germline V gene lookup returns CDR1 MDHEN and CDR2 SYDVKM. The chain joins TRBV28 to TRBJ1-2, with 7 bases aligning to TRBD1. The sample consisted of PBMCs or T cells enriched from blood (not recorded which). This TCR came from a young man with acute COVID-19. CDR3 residues: CASSHGTANYGYTF. The DNA of the CDR3 is TGTGCCAGCAGTCATGGGACAGCTAACTATGGCTACACCTTC.